This TCR beta chain is from a study of Ad26.COV2.S vaccination and SARS-CoV-2 variants. Study outcomes and limitations: TCR breadth and depth estimates may have understated total T cell responses. Researchers reported similar non-spike TCR breadth in vaccine and placebo recipients. Vaccine recipients had higher spike-specific TCR breadth than placebo recipients.

TCRdb's copy holds only in-frame clones and misses some; the assay was immunoSEQ multiplex PCR. The sample includes hundreds of thousands of clones, over 75% of them seen just once. Treatment described: about 20 received Ad26.COV2.S at low or high dose, single or two shots; about 5 received placebo; per-sample allocation not given. Samples analyzed were those drawn on day 63 after the first vaccine or placebo injection. Its platform was an Ad26 vector, and its expressed antigen was Wuhan-strain SARS-CoV-2 spike. As regards this clone: Its antigen is unidentified.

The receptor was isolated from a person between 18 and 65 years old who received the Ad26.COV2.S COVID-19 vaccine or a placebo. Sequencing used peripheral blood, obtained in a trial of Ad26.COV2.S vaccine versus placebo.

The CDR3 loop is CASGLVGTGELFF. In nucleotides, the CDR3 is TGTGCTAGTGGTTTGGTCGGTACCGGGGAGCTGTTTTTT. The rearrangement uses TRBV12-5 and TRBJ2-2; the D is unclear. The V gene's germline CDR1 is LGHNT and CDR2 FRNRAP. V gave up 0 bases and J gave up 5 bases, with 4 bases separating them. The CDR3 spans 13 residues.